This T cell receptor (beta chain) was sequenced during a study of regulatory T cells in long-lasting Graves disease. Libraries of TCR beta came from iRepertoire HTBI primers plus Arm-PCR of CDR3 regions. TCRdb reanalysed the multiplex PCR reads using MiXCR and keeps one entry per CDR3 protein. This sample has roughly 300,000 distinct CDR3 sequences, with around a fifth found just once. Time point denoted: persistent/refractory GD, antithyroid drugs over 5 years with positive TRAb. RNA from PBMCs was the source of the TCR library. The germline CDR1 and CDR2 sequences are MDHEN and SYDVKM. Trimming removed 7 bases from V and 6 bases from J; junction bases left unmatched: 7. CDR3 length: 15 residues.

The sample in question was peripheral blood mononuclear cells (PBMCs), obtained when the disease was refractory, from a patient treated with antithyroid drugs. This sequence was found in a female donor with Graves disease. The chain couples TRBV28 to TRBJ2-1; 12 bases map to TRBD1. The CDR3 is CASKLGTGGPNEQFF. In DNA, the CDR3 is TGTGCCAGCAAATTGGGGACAGGGGGCCCCAATGAGCAGTTCTTC.